Below are 16 T cell receptor beta chains sequenced from a single sample in a study of T-cell memory formation after mild COVID-19. TCRdb fed the 5' RACE reads into MiXCR, producing one record per CDR3 protein. The table records about 350,000 distinct CDR3 sequences, about an eighth of them present only once. The sample comprised PBMCs or a T cell subset sorted from them (not recorded which). These receptors came from a man aged 18 to 29 who had mild COVID-19 (a few samples of this study predate the infection). Cell type and time point are not known.

The V call is TRBV25-1, the J call TRBJ2-5; D is perhaps TRBD1 (5 bases). The germline V gene encodes CDR1 MGHDK and CDR2 SYGVNS. Trimming removed 6 bases from V and 4 bases from J, with 18 bases in between. There are 15 residues in the CDR3. CDR3 bases: TGTGCCAGCAGAAGACAGTCCGGAACGGCAGAGACCCAGTACTTC. It specifies CASRRQSGTAETQYF.

This CDR3 is CASSRTGEGGNTIYF. The CDR3 coding sequence is TGTGCCAGCAGCAGGACAGGGGAAGGTGGAAACACCATATATTTT. The chain couples TRBV7-9 to TRBJ1-3; TRBD1 matches 9 bases. The V and J ends lost 5 bases and 3 bases, in that order; junction bases with no gene match: 5. CDR1 and CDR2 (germline): SEHNR, FQNEAQ (reference sequence). CDR3 length equals 15 residues.

J is TRBJ1-6 and V is TRBV20-1; TRBD1 agrees at 7 bases. The CDR3 runs 15 residues. Losses at the gene ends were 0 bases for V and 10 bases for J; bases not matched to a gene: 9. The germline CDR1 and CDR2 sequences are DFQATT and SNEGSKA (reference sequence). The CDR3 coding sequence is TGCAGTGCTAGAGATCAAGACAGGGTGAGATCACCCCTCCACTTT. Translation gives CSARDQDRVRSPLHF.

The chain uses TRBV12-3 or TRBV12-4 and TRBJ2-1; 10 positions agree with TRBD1. Unmatched junction bases numbered 6, after V lost 5 bases and J lost 2 bases. The CDR3 runs 16 residues. For the CDR3, the DNA is TGTGCCAGCAGTCCAAACGGACAGGGGGCCTACAATGAGCAGTTCTTC. Amino acids: CASSPNGQGAYNEQFF.

The chain links TRBV4-3 to TRBJ1-2; D is uncertain. V gave up 0 bases and J gave up 4 bases, with 9 bases separating them. CDR3 length equals 14 residues. The germline V gene encodes CDR1 LGHNA and CDR2 YSLEER. The CDR3 coding sequence is TGCGCCAGCAGCCAAGATCATGCGGTCTATGGCTACACCTTC. Protein sequence: CASSQDHAVYGYTF.

This clonotype came up a few times. The genes are TRBV20-1 and TRBJ2-3; either TRBD1 or TRBD2 may fit D (5 bases each). CDR1 and CDR2 from the germline V gene are DFQATT and SNEGSKA (reference sequence). CDR3 length: 14 residues. Between the trimmed V and J ends, which lost 6 bases and 6 bases, there was a span of 19 bases. CDR3 nucleotides: TGCAGTGCCCATACCGGGACCCCTCTCGATACGCAGTATTTT. It yields the protein CSAHTGTPLDTQYF.

This clonotype was seen a few times. The rearrangement links TRBV20-1 to TRBJ1-1; D is possibly TRBD1 (6 bases). The length of the CDR3 is 15 residues. V lost 3 bases and J lost 0, with 14 bases in between. The germline V gene encodes CDR1 DFQATT and CDR2 SNEGSKA (reference sequence). CDR3 coding DNA: TGCAGTGCTAGGTGGAGGGGGGAGATGAACACTGAAGCTTTCTTT. This codes for CSARWRGEMNTEAFF.

This chain connects TRBV20-1 to TRBJ1-5, with D maybe TRBD1 (5 bases). This CDR3 comprises 14 residues. Trimming cost V 4 bases and J 4 bases, with 14 bases left between them. Germline loops: CDR1 DFQATT, CDR2 SNEGSKA (reference sequence). The CDR3 sequence: CSATGEGPNQPQHF. The CDR3 nucleotides read TGCAGTGCTACTGGAGAGGGACCAAATCAGCCCCAGCATTTT.

The gene calls are TRBV11-3 and TRBJ2-2; D possibly uses TRBD1 or TRBD2 (5 bases each). From germline, CDR1 is SGHNT and CDR2 YENEEA. Trimming left V 4 bases short and J 1 base short, with 10 bases between. The CDR3 has 15 amino acids. The DNA of the CDR3 is TGTGCCAGCAGCTCGGGGCCTATGAACACCGGGGAGCTGTTTTTT. Residues: CASSSGPMNTGELFF.

Here the CDR3 DNA reads TGTGCCAGCAGCTTATGGTCGAACACGGACAGCACAGATACGCAGTATTTT. It specifies CASSLWSNTDSTDTQYF. This chain links TRBV7-2 with TRBJ2-3; D gene unclear. The CDR3 runs 17 residues. Trimming took off 2 bases at V and 0 bases at J, with 15 bases between the two ends. The V gene's germline CDR1 is SGHTA and CDR2 FQGNSA. Full variable domain (outside the CDR3, taken from reference TRBV7-2 and TRBJ2-3): GAGVSQSPSNKVTEKGKDVELRCDPISGHTALYWYRQSLGQGLEFLIYFQGNSAPDKSGLPSDRFSAERTGGSVSTLTIQRTQQEDSAVYLCASSLWSNTDSTDTQYFGPGTRLTVL.

This clonotype was observed a handful of times. The chain combines TRBV5-1 with TRBJ2-3, with TRBD1 matching 7 bases. The CDR3 is made up of 17 amino acids. With 0 bases clipped from V and 3 bases from J, the junction kept 10 bases outside the gene matches. Germline assignment: CDR1 SGHRS and CDR2 YFSETQ. The CDR3 protein is CASSLGGTVPLTDTQYF. The CDR3 DNA is TGCGCCAGCAGCTTGGGAGGGACAGTCCCCTTAACAGATACGCAGTATTTT.

The V call is TRBV11-2, the J call TRBJ2-1; 9 bases line up with TRBD1. Germline lookup yields CDR1 SGHAT and CDR2 FQNNGV. The CDR3 sequence is 14 residues long. The V gene end was trimmed by 6 bases and the J gene end by 3 bases; junction bases not matched to a gene: 3. The CDR3 reads CASRPGQGYNEQFF. The CDR3, as DNA: TGTGCCAGCAGGCCGGGACAGGGCTACAATGAGCAGTTCTTC.

This clonotype was observed a handful of times. This chain links TRBV5-5 with TRBJ1-1; possibly TRBD1 for D (6 bases). Germline CDR1 is SGHKS and CDR2 is YYEKEE (reference sequence). The CDR3 is 16 amino acids. Between the trimmed V and J ends, which lost 1 base and 5 bases, there was a span of 18 bases. The CDR3 here is CASSLKTGGERTEAFF. In DNA form, the CDR3 reads TGTGCCAGCAGCTTGAAGACAGGAGGAGAACGGACTGAAGCTTTCTTT.

This clonotype was detected a few times. The CDR3: CASSVPGQGRATNEKLFF. The CDR3 DNA reads as TGCGCCAGCAGTGTTCCGGGACAGGGAAGGGCAACTAATGAAAAACTGTTTTTT. The gene calls are TRBV10-2 and TRBJ1-4, with 9 bases that match TRBD1. The CDR3 is 18 residues long. The germline V gene encodes CDR1 WSHSY and CDR2 SAAADI. V lost 4 bases to trimming and J lost 0 bases; unmatched junction nucleotides: 9.

In this sample, this clonotype turned up a few times. V is TRBV7-9 and J is TRBJ2-7; 15 positions agree with TRBD2. CDR3 size: 16 residues. The junction had 9 bases not matched to a gene; V was cut back by 5 bases and J by 7 bases. Germline CDR1 and CDR2: SEHNR and FQNEAQ (reference sequence). CDR3 DNA sequence: TGTGCCAGCAGCACCCGGACTAGCGGGGGGGCCGGTGAGCAGTACTTC. It is translated as CASSTRTSGGAGEQYF.

The chain couples TRBV9 to TRBJ1-3; D perhaps matches TRBD1 (5 bases). V was cut by 3 bases and J by 1 base, with 8 bases left in between. This CDR3 spans 14 amino acids. Per the germline V gene, CDR1 is SGDLS and CDR2 is YYNGEE. CDR3 region: CASSAGTSGNTIYF. In DNA form, the CDR3 reads TGTGCCAGCAGCGCCGGGACTTCTGGAAACACCATATATTTT.